The 3 T cell receptor beta chains reported below all come from one sample, sequenced in a study of post-analysis software for immune sequencing data. Overall study findings and caveats: Patients carried 5 or 6 TRBV segments more frequently than controls did, and TRBV5-6, TRBV5-1 and TRBV20-1 were among them.

These TCRs' antigens remain unknown. Each TCR beta cDNA library carried unique molecular identifiers. One entry per CDR3 protein results from TCRdb running MiXCR on the PCR reads. The table records approximately 570,000 distinct CDR3 sequences, about 40% of them present only once. The sequenced sample was blood. The receptors here all came from a girl aged 10-17 years with multiple sclerosis.

This clonotype was seen a handful of times. The genes are TRBV6-1 and TRBJ1-2; TRBD1 is a possible D gene (5 bases). CDR3 length: 14 amino acids. The germline gives CDR1 MNHNS, CDR2 SASEGT. Trimming pared 7 bases from V and 7 bases from J, leaving 19 bases between. DNA for the CDR3: TGTGCCAGCACCGATAGGAGGGGCGGGCTTGGCTACACCTTC. This codes for CASTDRRGGLGYTF.

CDR3 DNA: TGCAGCGTGGGGACAGCGCCTTACAATGAGCAGTTCTTC. It specifies CSVGTAPYNEQFF. V gene TRBV29-1 combines with J gene TRBJ2-1; the match to TRBD1 covers 7 bases. This CDR3 has 13 residues. V lost 6 bases and J lost 4; bases outside the gene matches: 6. Germline V gives CDR1 SQVTM, CDR2 ANQGSEA.

The genes are TRBV12-3 or TRBV12-4 and TRBJ2-5; D is ambiguous. This CDR3 is built from 14 residues. Deletions cut 5 bases from V and 1 base from J, with 11 bases between. CDR3 sequence: CASSRVGFQETQYF. The CDR3 DNA reads as TGTGCCAGCAGTCGGGTGGGGTTCCAAGAGACCCAGTACTTC.